This T cell receptor beta chain was captured in a study of Ad26.COV2.S vaccination and SARS-CoV-2 variants. Repertoires were generated with immunoSEQ multiplex PCR, while TCRdb's copy carries only in-frame clones and drops some. The repertoire holds 300,000 to 400,000 clones, with about 89% as singletons. CDR3 length: 14 residues. The germline V gene encodes CDR1 MNHEY and CDR2 SVGAGI. V lost 8 bases and J lost 4, with 15 bases in between. Stated treatment: around 19 received Ad26.COV2.S at low or high dose, single or two shots; 5 received placebo; per-sample allocation not given. Material that was analyzed had been drawn on day 63 after the first vaccine or placebo injection.

This clonotype originated in a person between 18 and 60 years old who received the Ad26.COV2.S COVID-19 vaccine or a placebo. The chain uses TRBV6-5 and TRBJ1-3; a weak D match, TRBD1 (5 bases). Sequences were derived from peripheral blood, sampled in a trial of Ad26.COV2.S vaccine versus placebo. Here the CDR3 DNA reads TGTGCCAGCTCCGGGGGGTCAGAAGGAAACACCATATATTTT. Its protein is CASSGGSEGNTIYF.